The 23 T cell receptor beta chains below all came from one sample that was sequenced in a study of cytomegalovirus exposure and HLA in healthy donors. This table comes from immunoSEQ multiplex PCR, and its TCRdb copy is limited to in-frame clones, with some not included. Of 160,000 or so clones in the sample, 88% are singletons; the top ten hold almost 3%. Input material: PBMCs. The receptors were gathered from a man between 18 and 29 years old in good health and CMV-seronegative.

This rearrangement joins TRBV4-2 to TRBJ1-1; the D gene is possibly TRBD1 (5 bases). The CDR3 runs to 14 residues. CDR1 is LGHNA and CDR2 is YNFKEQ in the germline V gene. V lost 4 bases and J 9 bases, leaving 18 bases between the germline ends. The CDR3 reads CASSLQRGGVKAFF. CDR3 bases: TGTGCCAGCAGCCTCCAAAGGGGTGGGGTGAAAGCTTTCTTT.

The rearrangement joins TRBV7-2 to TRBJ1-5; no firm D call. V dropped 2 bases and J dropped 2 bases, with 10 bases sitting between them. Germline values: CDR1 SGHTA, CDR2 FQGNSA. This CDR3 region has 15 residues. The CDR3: CASSLYVSGNQPQHF. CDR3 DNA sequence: TGTGCCAGCAGCTTATACGTCTCGGGCAATCAGCCCCAGCATTTT.

DNA of the CDR3: TGTGCCAGCGGGGAGGAAACTGGGGCCAACGTCCTGACTTTC. Amino acids: CASGEETGANVLTF. The chain combines TRBV28 with TRBJ2-6; D possibly corresponds to TRBD2 (6 bases). The CDR3 runs to 14 residues. Trimming removed 8 bases at V and 2 bases at J, with 10 bases between. Germline V gives CDR1 MDHEN, CDR2 SYDVKM.

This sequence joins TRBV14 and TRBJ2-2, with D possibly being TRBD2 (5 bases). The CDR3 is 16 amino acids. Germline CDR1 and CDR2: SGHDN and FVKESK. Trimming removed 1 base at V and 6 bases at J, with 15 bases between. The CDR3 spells CASSQVDSAVSGELFF. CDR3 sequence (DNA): TGTGCCAGCAGCCAAGTGGACTCCGCGGTATCCGGGGAGCTGTTTTTT.

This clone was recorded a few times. The CDR3 DNA sequence: TGTGCCAGCAAGGGGACAGTGGAGACCCAGTACTTC. This encodes CASKGTVETQYF. This chain joins TRBV6-5 and TRBJ2-5; 7 bases match TRBD1. The germline V gene encodes CDR1 MNHEY and CDR2 SVGAGI. The CDR3 length is 12 residues. The junction had 4 bases not matched to a gene; V was cut back by 7 bases and J by 5 bases.

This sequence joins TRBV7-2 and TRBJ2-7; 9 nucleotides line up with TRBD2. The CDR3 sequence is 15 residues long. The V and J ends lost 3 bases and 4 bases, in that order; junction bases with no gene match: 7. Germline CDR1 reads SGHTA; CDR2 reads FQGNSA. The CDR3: CASSFIAGDVYEQYF. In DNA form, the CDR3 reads TGTGCCAGCAGCTTCATAGCGGGAGACGTTTACGAGCAGTACTTC.

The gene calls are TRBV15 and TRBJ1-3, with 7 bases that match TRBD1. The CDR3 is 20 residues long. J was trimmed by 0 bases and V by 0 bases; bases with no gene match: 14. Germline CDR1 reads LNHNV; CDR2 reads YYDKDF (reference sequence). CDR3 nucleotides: TGTGCCACCAGCAGAGAAGGGACAGTCTTCGCCCTCCACTCTGGAAACACCATATATTTT. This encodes CATSREGTVFALHSGNTIYF.

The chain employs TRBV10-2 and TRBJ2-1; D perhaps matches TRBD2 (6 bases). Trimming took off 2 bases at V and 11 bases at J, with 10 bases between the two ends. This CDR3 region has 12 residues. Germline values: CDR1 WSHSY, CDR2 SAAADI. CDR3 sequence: CASSEAGGKQFF. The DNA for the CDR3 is TGCGCCAGCAGTGAGGCCGGGGGTAAGCAGTTCTTC.

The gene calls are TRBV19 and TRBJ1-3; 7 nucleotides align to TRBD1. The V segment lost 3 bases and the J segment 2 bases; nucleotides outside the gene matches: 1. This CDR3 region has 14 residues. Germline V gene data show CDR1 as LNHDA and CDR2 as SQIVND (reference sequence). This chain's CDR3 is CASSIQGAGNTIYF. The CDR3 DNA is TGTGCCAGTAGTATTCAGGGGGCTGGAAACACCATATATTTT.

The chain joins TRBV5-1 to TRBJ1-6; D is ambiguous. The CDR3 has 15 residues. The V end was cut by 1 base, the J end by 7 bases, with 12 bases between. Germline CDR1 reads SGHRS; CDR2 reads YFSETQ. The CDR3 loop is CASSLSSGGNSPLHF. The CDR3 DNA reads TGCGCCAGCAGCTTGAGTAGCGGAGGAAATTCACCCCTCCACTTT.

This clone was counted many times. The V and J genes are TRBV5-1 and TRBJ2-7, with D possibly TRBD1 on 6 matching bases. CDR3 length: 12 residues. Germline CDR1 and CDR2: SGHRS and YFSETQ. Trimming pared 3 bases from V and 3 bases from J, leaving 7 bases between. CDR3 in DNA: TGCGCCAGCAGCTGGACAGACTACGAGCAGTACTTC. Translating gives CASSWTDYEQYF.

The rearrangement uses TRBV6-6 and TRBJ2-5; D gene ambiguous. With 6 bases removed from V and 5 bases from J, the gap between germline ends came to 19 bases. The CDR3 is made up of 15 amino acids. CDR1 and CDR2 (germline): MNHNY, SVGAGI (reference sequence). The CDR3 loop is CASSPPAATRETQYF. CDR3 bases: TGTGCCAGCAGCCCTCCTGCAGCGACGAGGGAGACCCAGTACTTC.

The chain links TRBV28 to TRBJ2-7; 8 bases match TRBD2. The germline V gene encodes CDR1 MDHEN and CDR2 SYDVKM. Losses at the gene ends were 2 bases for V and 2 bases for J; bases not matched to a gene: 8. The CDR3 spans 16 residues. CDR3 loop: CASSLTLAGGTYEQYF. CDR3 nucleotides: TGTGCCAGCAGTTTAACGTTGGCGGGAGGTACCTACGAGCAGTACTTC.

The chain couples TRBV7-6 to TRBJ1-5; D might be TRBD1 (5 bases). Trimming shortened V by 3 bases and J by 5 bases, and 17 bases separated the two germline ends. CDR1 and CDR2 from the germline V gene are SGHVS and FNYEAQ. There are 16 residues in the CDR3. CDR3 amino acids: CASSFLGGGQDQPQHF. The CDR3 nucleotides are TGTGCCAGCAGCTTTTTGGGGGGAGGGCAGGATCAGCCCCAGCATTTT.

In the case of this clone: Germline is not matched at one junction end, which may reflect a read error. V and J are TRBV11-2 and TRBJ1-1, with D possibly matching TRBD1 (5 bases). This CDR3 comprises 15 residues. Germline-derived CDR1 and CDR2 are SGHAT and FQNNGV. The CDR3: CASSSRGGGNAEAFF. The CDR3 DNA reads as TGTGCCAGCAGCTCGAGGGGTGGGGGGAACGCTGAAGCTTTCTTT.

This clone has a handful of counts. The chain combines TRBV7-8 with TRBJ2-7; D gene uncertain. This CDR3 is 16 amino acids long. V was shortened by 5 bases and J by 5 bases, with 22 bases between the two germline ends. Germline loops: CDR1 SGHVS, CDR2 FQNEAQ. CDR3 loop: CASSPRAVEDNNEQYF. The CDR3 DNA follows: TGTGCCAGCAGCCCGCGCGCGGTCGAGGATAACAACGAGCAGTACTTC. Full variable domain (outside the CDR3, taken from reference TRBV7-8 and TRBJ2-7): GAGVSQSPRYKVAKRGQDVALRCDPISGHVSLFWYQQALGQGPEFLTYFQNEAQLDKSGLPSDRFFAERPEGSVSTLKIQRTQQEDSAVYLCASSPRAVEDNNEQYFGPGTRLTVT.

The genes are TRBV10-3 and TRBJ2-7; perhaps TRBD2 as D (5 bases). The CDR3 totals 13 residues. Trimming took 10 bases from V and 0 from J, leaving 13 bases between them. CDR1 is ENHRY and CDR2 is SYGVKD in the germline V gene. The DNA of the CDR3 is TGTGCCACTGACGAGGGCAGCTCCTACGAGCAGTACTTC. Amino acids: CATDEGSSYEQYF.

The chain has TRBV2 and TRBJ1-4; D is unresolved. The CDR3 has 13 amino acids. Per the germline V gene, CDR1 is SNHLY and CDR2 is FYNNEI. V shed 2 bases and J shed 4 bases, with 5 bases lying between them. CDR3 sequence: CASSETGNEKLFF. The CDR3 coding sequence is TGTGCCAGCAGTGAAACGGGTAATGAAAAACTGTTTTTT.

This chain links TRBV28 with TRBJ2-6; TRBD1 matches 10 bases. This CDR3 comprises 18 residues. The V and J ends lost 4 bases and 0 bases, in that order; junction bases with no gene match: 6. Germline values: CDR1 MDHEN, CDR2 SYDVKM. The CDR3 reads CASSSRDRGFSGANVLTF. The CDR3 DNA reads TGTGCCAGCAGTTCCCGGGACAGGGGATTCTCTGGGGCCAACGTCCTGACTTTC.

Here the CDR3 reads CASRQDWFGNTIYF. The CDR3 DNA sequence: TGCGCCAGCCGCCAGGACTGGTTCGGAAACACCATATATTTT. The chain is built from TRBV5-1 and TRBJ1-3; D ambiguous. Germline V CDR1 and CDR2: SGHRS, YFSETQ. Trimming took 7 bases from V and 4 from J, leaving 15 bases between them. CDR3 size: 14 residues.

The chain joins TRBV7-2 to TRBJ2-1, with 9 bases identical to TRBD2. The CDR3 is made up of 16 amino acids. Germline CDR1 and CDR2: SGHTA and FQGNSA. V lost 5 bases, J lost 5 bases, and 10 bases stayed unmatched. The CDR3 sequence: CASSPPSGKRDNEQFF. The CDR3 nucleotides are TGTGCCAGCAGCCCCCCTAGCGGGAAAAGGGACAATGAGCAGTTCTTC.

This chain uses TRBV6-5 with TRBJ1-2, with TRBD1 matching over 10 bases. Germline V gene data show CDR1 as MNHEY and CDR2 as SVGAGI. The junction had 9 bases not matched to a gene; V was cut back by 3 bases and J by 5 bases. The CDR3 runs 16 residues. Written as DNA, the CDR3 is TGTGCCAGCAGTTATCAGACAGGGGGCGATCGGTATGGCTACACCTTC. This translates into CASSYQTGGDRYGYTF.

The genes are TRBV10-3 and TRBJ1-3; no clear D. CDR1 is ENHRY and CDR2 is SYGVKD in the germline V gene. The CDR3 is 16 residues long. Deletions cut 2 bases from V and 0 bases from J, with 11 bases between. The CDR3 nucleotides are TGTGCCATCAGTGAGAGAGGGCCACACTCTGGAAACACCATATATTTT. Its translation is CAISERGPHSGNTIYF.